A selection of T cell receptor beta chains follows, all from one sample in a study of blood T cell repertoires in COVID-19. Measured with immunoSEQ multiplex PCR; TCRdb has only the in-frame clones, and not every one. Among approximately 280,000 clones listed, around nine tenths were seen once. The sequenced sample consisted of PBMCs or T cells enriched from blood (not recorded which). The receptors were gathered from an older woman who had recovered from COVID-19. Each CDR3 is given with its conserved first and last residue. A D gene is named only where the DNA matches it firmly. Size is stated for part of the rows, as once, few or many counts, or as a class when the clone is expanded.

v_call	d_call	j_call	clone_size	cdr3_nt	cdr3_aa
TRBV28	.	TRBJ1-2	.	TGTGCCAGCAGTTTATCCCTTAGTGGCTACACCTTC	CASSLSLSGYTF
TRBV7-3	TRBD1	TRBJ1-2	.	TGTGCCAGCAGCCCAGACAGGGGTGGGGGCTACACCTTC	CASSPDRGGGYTF
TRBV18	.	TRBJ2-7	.	TGTGCCAGCTCACCACTCGACGGGAGTTCCTACGAGCAGTACTTC	CASSPLDGSSYEQYF
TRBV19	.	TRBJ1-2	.	TGTGCCAGTAGTGCTTTGACAGGACTGAACTATGGCTACACCTTC	CASSALTGLNYGYTF
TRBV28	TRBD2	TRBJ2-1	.	TGTGCCAGCAGTTTTCAGGGACTAGGTCACAATGAGCAGTTCTTC	CASSFQGLGHNEQFF
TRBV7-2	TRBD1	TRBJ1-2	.	TGTGCCAGCAGCGACAAGACAGGGTGGGGAGTGGGCTACACCTTC	CASSDKTGWGVGYTF
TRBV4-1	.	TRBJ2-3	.	TGCGCCAGCAGCCAGTGGGGCAGCCGCACAGATACGCAGTATTTT	CASSQWGSRTDTQYF
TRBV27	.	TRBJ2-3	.	TGTGCCAGCCTAGGGGAAGGGATGGCAGATACGCAGTATTTT	CASLGEGMADTQYF
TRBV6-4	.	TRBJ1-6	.	TGTGCCAGCAGCGCCCCGGACAGCGAGGGCCCGGCCTATAATTCACCCCTCCACTTT	CASSAPDSEGPAYNSPLHF
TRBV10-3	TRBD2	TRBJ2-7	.	TGTGCCATCAGTGATTTGACTAGCGGCCCGACCTACGAGCAGTACTTC	CAISDLTSGPTYEQYF
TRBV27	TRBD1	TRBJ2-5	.	TGTGCCAGCAGTGAGACAGGGTTGGGGGTGACCCAGTACTTC	CASSETGLGVTQYF
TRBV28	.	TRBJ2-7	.	TGTGCCAGCAACAACCCGGGTTACGAGCAGTACTTC	CASNNPGYEQYF
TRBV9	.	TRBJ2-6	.	TGTGCCAGCAGCGTGGGTCAGGGCAGCCTTCGCTCTGGGGCCAACGTCCTGACTTTC	CASSVGQGSLRSGANVLTF
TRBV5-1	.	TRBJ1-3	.	TGCGCCAGCAGCTCAGACTTGACAGGTTGGGGGAACACCATATATTTT	CASSSDLTGWGNTIYF
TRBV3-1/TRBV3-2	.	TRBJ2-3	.	TGTGCCAGCAGTCCCCCGGGTAGTACGCAGTATTTT	CASSPPGSTQYF
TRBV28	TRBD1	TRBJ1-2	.	TGTGCCAGCAGTCAGACAGGGAGCTATGGCTACACCTTC	CASSQTGSYGYTF
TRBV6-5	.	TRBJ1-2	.	TGTGCCAGCAGTTACACCCCACTCAGGGTCTATGGCTACACCTTC	CASSYTPLRVYGYTF
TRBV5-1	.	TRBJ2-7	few	TGCGCCAGCAGCTTGTTAGGCACGGGGGACGAGCAGTACTTC	CASSLLGTGDEQYF
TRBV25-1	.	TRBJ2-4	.	TGTGCCAGCGGAGGACTGAACATTCAGTACTTC	CASGGLNIQYF
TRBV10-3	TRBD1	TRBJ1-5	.	TGTGCCATCAGTCAGGGGGACCAGAGAAGCCATTTT	CAISQGDQRSHF
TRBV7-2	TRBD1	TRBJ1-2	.	TGTGCCAGCTTACGGGACAGGGGGTGGCTTGGCTACACCTTC	CASLRDRGWLGYTF
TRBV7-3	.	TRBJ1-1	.	TGTGCCAGCAGCTTTGGGCGTAACACTGAAGCTTTCTTT	CASSFGRNTEAFF
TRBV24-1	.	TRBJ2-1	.	TGTGCCACCAGTGATTTGCGGGTAGCTTTAAGCTCCTACAATGAGCAGTTCTTC	CATSDLRVALSSYNEQFF
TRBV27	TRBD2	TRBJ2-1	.	TGTGCCAGCAGTTTAACTAGCGGCTACAATGAGCAGTTCTTC	CASSLTSGYNEQFF
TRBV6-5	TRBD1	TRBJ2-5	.	TGTGCCAGCAGTCGGGACAGGGCTGAGACCCAGTACTTC	CASSRDRAETQYF
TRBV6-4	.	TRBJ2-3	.	TGTGCCAGCAGTGGATGGGAGCGGCGATTCACAGATACGCAGTATTTT	CASSGWERRFTDTQYF
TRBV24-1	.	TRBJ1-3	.	TGTGCCACCAGTGACCCCACAGGATCTGGAAACACCATATATTTT	CATSDPTGSGNTIYF
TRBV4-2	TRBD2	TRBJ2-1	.	TGTGCCAGCAGCCCCCTTGCGGGGGGGCCTGATGAGCAGTTCTTC	CASSPLAGGPDEQFF
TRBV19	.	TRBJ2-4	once	TGTGCCAGTAGAAAGGACAGAGTAGCCAAAAACATTCAGTACTTC	CASRKDRVAKNIQYF
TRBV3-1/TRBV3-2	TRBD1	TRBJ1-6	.	TGTGCCAGCAGCCACCTGGGACAGGGTAACCATAATTCACCCCTCCACTTT	CASSHLGQGNHNSPLHF
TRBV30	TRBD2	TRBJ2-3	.	TGTGCCTGGAGGAGTGGGCGGGGGGGCCTCGGTACGCAGTATTTT	CAWRSGRGGLGTQYF
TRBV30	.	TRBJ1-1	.	TGTGCCTGGGTCTTGAACACTGAAGCTTTCTTT	CAWVLNTEAFF
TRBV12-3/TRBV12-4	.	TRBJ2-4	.	TGTGCAACGGGGATCCTAGCCAAAAACATTCAGTACTTC	CATGILAKNIQYF
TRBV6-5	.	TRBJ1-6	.	TGTGCCACCATATTTGACATCCCCTATAATTCACCCCTCCACTTT	CATIFDIPYNSPLHF
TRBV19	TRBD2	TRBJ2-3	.	TGTGCCAGTAGTATAGCCCGGACTAGCGAAAAGCAGTATTTT	CASSIARTSEKQYF
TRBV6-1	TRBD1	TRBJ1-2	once	TGTGCCAGCAGTGAATTAGAGGGGGCGGGTGGCTACACCTTC	CASSELEGAGGYTF
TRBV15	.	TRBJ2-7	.	TGTGCCACCAGCAGAGATTTGGGACTTGGCTACGAGCAGTACTTC	CATSRDLGLGYEQYF
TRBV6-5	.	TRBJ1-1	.	TGTGCCAGCAGTCGGACAGAGGGTCCGAACACTGAAGCTTTCTTT	CASSRTEGPNTEAFF
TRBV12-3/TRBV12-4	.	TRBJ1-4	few	TGTGCCAGCGGTAGGGGCGCGGATGAAAAACTGTTTTTT	CASGRGADEKLFF
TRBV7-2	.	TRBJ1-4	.	TGTGCCAGCAGCCCGGACAGCCGAAATGAAAAACTGTTTTTT	CASSPDSRNEKLFF
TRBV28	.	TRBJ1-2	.	TGTGCCAGCAGTTTCCCAGGGGGCTACACCTTC	CASSFPGGYTF